Shown below are 20 T cell receptor beta chains from a single sample sequenced in a study of metastatic and nonmetastatic thyroid tumors. Not a single patient had been given any form of treatment at any point before undergoing thyroid surgery. Using MiXCR, TCRdb re-called clones from the PCR reads. The sample comprises just over 15,000 clones, about 35% of which are singletons, and approximately 10% rests with the top ten. Specimen: tumor tissue. All receptors come from a male donor with papillary thyroid cancer or a benign thyroid nodule (not recorded which). Some clones in this sample may be carry-over from other donors' samples.

Regarding this clone: This same CDR3 is encoded by further DNA sequences in the sample. This rearrangement joins TRBV6-1 to TRBJ2-7; the match to TRBD1 covers 8 bases. CDR1 and CDR2 (germline): MNHNS, SASEGT. Trimming took 6 bases from V and 1 from J; bases not matched to a gene: 14. This CDR3 has 17 residues. Here the CDR3 reads CASSESGTGHLSYEQYF. CDR3 nucleotides: TGTGCCAGCAGCGAATCCGGGACAGGTCATCTTTCCTACGAGCAGTACTTC.

By share, this clone ranks as medium-sized. The chain joins TRBV28 to TRBJ2-5; possibly TRBD1 or TRBD2 for D (5 bases each). V was shortened by 4 bases and J by 1 base, with 10 bases between the two germline ends. Germline-derived CDR1 and CDR2 are MDHEN and SYDVKM. The CDR3 is made up of 14 amino acids. The chain's CDR3 is CASSSRGRQETQYF. CDR3 nucleotide sequence: TGTGCCAGCAGTTCTCGGGGACGCCAAGAGACCCAGTACTTC.

The gene calls are TRBV11-2 and TRBJ2-7, with D possibly matching TRBD1 (5 bases). Germline V gene lookup returns CDR1 SGHAT and CDR2 FQNNGV. The CDR3 sequence is 15 residues long. The V and J ends lost 1 base and 2 bases respectively, with 12 bases between them. The CDR3 protein is CASSLGPDTAYEQYF. CDR3 coding DNA: TGTGCCAGCAGCTTAGGCCCGGACACTGCCTACGAGCAGTACTTC.

This clone is medium-sized. This rearrangement joins TRBV2 to TRBJ2-1; 9 nucleotides match TRBD2. The germline V gene encodes CDR1 SNHLY and CDR2 FYNNEI. Trimming cost V 10 bases and J 1 base; bases outside gene matches: 11. The CDR3 contains 16 residues. The CDR3 spells CATRKRAGGSYNEQFF. In DNA, the CDR3 is TGTGCCACACGAAAAAGAGCGGGGGGTTCCTACAATGAGCAGTTCTTC. Looking up the rest from reference TRBV2 and TRBJ2-1 gives the full variable domain: EPEVTQTPSHQVTQMGQEVILRCVPISNHLYFYWYRQILGQKVEFLVSFYNNEISEKSEIFDDQFSVERPDGSNFTLKIRSTKLEDSAMYFCATRKRAGGSYNEQFFGPGTRLTVL.

This clone showed up many times. This rearrangement joins TRBV20-1 to TRBJ2-3; D may be TRBD1 (8 bases). The V and J ends lost 8 bases and 4 bases respectively, with 16 bases between them. Germline CDR1 is DFQATT and CDR2 is SNEGSKA (reference sequence). This CDR3 has 13 amino acids. The CDR3 reads CSTQGEGPDTQYF. The CDR3 coding sequence is TGCAGTACACAGGGGGAGGGCCCAGATACGCAGTATTTT.

This clone has just a few counts. V usage is TRBV27 and J usage is TRBJ1-5; possibly TRBD1 for D (5 bases). V was pared by 4 bases and J by 4 bases, with 11 bases between. Germline-derived CDR1 and CDR2 are MNHEY and SMNVEV (reference sequence). CDR3 length: 14 residues. The CDR3 DNA follows: TGTGCCAGCAGTTGTCGGGGGGGTAATCAGCCCCAGCATTTT. It specifies CASSCRGGNQPQHF.

This clone was detected many times. J is TRBJ2-5 and V is TRBV5-1; 10 bases line up with TRBD2. The trim removed 8 bases at V and 5 bases at J, leaving 12 bases unmatched. Per the germline V gene, CDR1 is SGHRS and CDR2 is YFSETQ. This CDR3 has 15 amino acids. CDR3 nucleotides: TGCGCCAGTACTCCGCCCCTAGCGGGAGTTGAGACCCAGTACTTC. Protein product: CASTPPLAGVETQYF.

This clone is deemed medium-sized (0.01 to 0.1%). The rearrangement uses TRBV10-1 and TRBJ1-4; no clear D gene. Germline V gene lookup returns CDR1 WNHNN and CDR2 SYGVQD (reference sequence). V was pared by 3 bases and J by 5 bases, with 7 bases between. The CDR3 consists of 13 residues. CDR3 sequence: CASSEDGNEKLFF. The CDR3 DNA is TGCGCCAGCAGTGAAGACGGCAATGAAAAACTGTTTTTT.

This clone is classed as medium-sized. The chain uses TRBV6-1 and TRBJ2-5; D may be TRBD1 (6 bases). The V end lost 1 base, the J end lost 0 bases, and 9 bases lay between the germline ends. The CDR3 covers 15 residues. CDR1 and CDR2 from the germline V gene are MNHNS and SASEGT. The CDR3 DNA reads TGTGCCAGCAGTGAAGGGACAGTGTACCAAGAGACCCAGTACTTC. Translating gives CASSEGTVYQETQYF.

Many counts were recorded for this clone. This chain links TRBV11-2 with TRBJ2-5; no firm D call. V gave up 1 base and J gave up 0 bases, with 9 bases separating them. CDR1 SGHAT and CDR2 FQNNGV come from the germline V gene. There are 15 residues in the CDR3. CDR3 sequence reads: CASSLALGYQETQYF. DNA of the CDR3: TGTGCCAGCAGCTTAGCACTTGGGTACCAAGAGACCCAGTACTTC.

This clone qualifies as medium-sized. The gene calls are TRBV27 and TRBJ2-7; the D is unclear. V was shortened by 7 bases and J by 1 base, with 14 bases between the two germline ends. Germline loops: CDR1 MNHEY, CDR2 SMNVEV (reference sequence). There are 14 residues in the CDR3. The CDR3: CASMHRVESYEQYF. The CDR3 DNA reads TGTGCCAGCATGCACCGGGTCGAATCCTACGAGCAGTACTTC.

This clone was recorded at least ten times. A much larger clone sits a single nucleotide away, making a read error possible. The gene calls are TRBV19 and TRBJ2-5; D remains unclear. The germline gives CDR1 LNHDA, CDR2 SQIVND (reference sequence). The ends were cut back, 5 bases at V and 5 bases at J, with 9 bases in the middle. The CDR3 has 12 amino acids. The CDR3 sequence: CASSGPSETQYF. Written as DNA, the CDR3 is TGTGCCAGTAGTGGGCCGAGTGAGACCCAGTACTTC.

V and J are TRBV4-1 and TRBJ1-1; 10 bases are a match to TRBD1. The germline V gene encodes CDR1 MGHRA and CDR2 YSYEKL. The ends lost 5 bases at V and 6 bases at J; junction bases unmatched: 12. The CDR3 loop spans 16 amino acids. The CDR3 nucleotides read TGCGCCAGCAGCTTCACCCCGACAGGGGGCGCTGCTGAAGCTTTCTTT. Its protein product is CASSFTPTGGAAEAFF.

A word on this clone: At one of its ends the junction is not consistent with the germline gene, which may arise from a read error. The rearrangement joins TRBV12-3 or TRBV12-4 to TRBJ1-6; no definite D call. The CDR3 covers 12 residues. The CDR3: CAISFQNSPLHF. DNA of the CDR3: TGTGCCATCAGTTTTCAGAATTCACCCCTCCACTTC.

This clone has more than one count but fewer than ten. CDR3 loop: CASSSLPTGGYEQYF. The CDR3 coding sequence is TGTGCCAGCAGTAGCCTCCCGACAGGGGGCTACGAGCAGTACTTC. The chain combines TRBV6-1 with TRBJ2-7; 9 bases line up with TRBD1. The CDR3 is made up of 15 amino acids. V dropped 5 bases and J dropped 3; count of bases not matched to a gene: 8. Looked up from germline, CDR1 is MNHNS and CDR2 is SASEGT.

This clone showed up many times. This sample includes further DNA sequences coding for the same CDR3. CDR3 protein: CSARPPDRGRSPLHF. The CDR3 nucleotides are TGCAGTGCTAGACCCCCGGACAGGGGGCGTTCACCCCTCCACTTT. V and J are TRBV20-1 and TRBJ1-6, with 11 bases identical to TRBD1. The CDR3 spans 15 residues. Germline V gives CDR1 DFQATT, CDR2 SNEGSKA (reference sequence). V dropped 2 bases and J dropped 9; count of bases not matched to a gene: 6.

This clone has just a few counts. The chain combines TRBV24-1 with TRBJ2-7; D unclear. The germline V and J ends were trimmed by 5 bases and 2 bases, with 9 bases remaining between them. CDR3 size: 13 residues. CDR1 and CDR2 from the germline V gene are KGHDR and SFDVKD. The CDR3 protein is CATSVGGTYEQYF. The CDR3, as DNA: TGTGCCACCAGTGTCGGTGGTACCTACGAGCAGTACTTC.

The rearrangement joins TRBV20-1 to TRBJ1-6; D gene uncertain. CDR1 is DFQATT and CDR2 is SNEGSKA in the germline V gene (reference sequence). V was cut by 1 base and J by 10 bases, with 11 bases left in between. The CDR3 loop spans 13 amino acids. The CDR3 DNA is TGCAGTGCTAGAGGCACAGTGGGATCACCCCTCCACTTT. It encodes CSARGTVGSPLHF.

This clone occurred a few times. This chain's CDR3 is CASSLTGRLERLEAFF. In DNA form, the CDR3 reads TGTGCCAGCAGCTTGACAGGGAGGTTAGAGAGGTTAGAAGCTTTCTTT. V gene TRBV11-1 combines with J gene TRBJ1-1; 7 bases are a match to TRBD1. The CDR3 runs 16 residues. Germline V gives CDR1 SGHAT, CDR2 FQDESV (reference sequence). V shed 3 bases and J 8 bases; nucleotides not matched to a gene: 15. The full variable domain, in which reference TRBV11-1 and TRBJ1-1 provide the parts outside the CDR3, is EAEVAQSPRYKITEKSQAVAFWCDPISGHATLYWYRQILGQGPELLVQFQDESVVDDSQLPKDRFSAERLKGVDSTLKIQPAELGDSAMYLCASSLTGRLERLEAFFGQGTRLTVV.

The J gene is TRBJ2-3, the V gene TRBV11-2; D might be TRBD2 (6 bases). Trimming stripped 1 base from V and 3 bases from J, with 17 bases between. The CDR3 contains 17 residues. The germline V gene encodes CDR1 SGHAT and CDR2 FQNNGV. In nucleotides, the CDR3 is TGTGCCAGCAGCTTAGGAGCCCAGGGACTCCGGACAGATACGCAGTATTTT. It encodes CASSLGAQGLRTDTQYF.